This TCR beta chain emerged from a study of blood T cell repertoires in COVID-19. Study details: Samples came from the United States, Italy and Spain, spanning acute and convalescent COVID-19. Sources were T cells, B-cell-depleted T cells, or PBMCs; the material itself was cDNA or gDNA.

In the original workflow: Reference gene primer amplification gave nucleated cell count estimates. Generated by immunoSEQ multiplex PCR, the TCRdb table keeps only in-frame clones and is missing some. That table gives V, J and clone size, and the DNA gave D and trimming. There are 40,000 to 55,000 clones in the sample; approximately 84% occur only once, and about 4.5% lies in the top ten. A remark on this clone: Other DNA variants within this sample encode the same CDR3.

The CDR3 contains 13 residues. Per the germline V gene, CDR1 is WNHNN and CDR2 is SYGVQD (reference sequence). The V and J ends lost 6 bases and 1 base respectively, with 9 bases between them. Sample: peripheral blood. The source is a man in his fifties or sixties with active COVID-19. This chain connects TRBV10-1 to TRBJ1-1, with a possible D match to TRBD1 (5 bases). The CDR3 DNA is TGCGCCAGCAGCCTCACAGGGAACACTGAAGCTTTCTTT. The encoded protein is CASSLTGNTEAFF.